The entry below describes one TCR beta chain. Profiles of TCR beta VDJ and CDR3 were generated from a genomic DNA template. Using its own MiXCR run on the reads, TCRdb lists one record per CDR3 protein. The profile shows hundreds of thousands of distinct CDR3 sequences, approximately 58% of them singletons. This sample is drawn from a study of CD8+CD57+ T cells in acquired aplastic anemia. Sequencing involved patients with CD8+CD57+ cell expansion previously shown by flow cytometry. J gave up 1 base and V 2 bases, and 7 bases lay outside the gene matches. The CDR3 length is 16 residues. From germline, CDR1 is SNHLY and CDR2 FYNNEI.

This TCR was sampled from a human donor with aplastic anemia. This chain connects TRBV2 to TRBJ2-5, with 7 bases aligning to TRBD1. Sequencing was done on a sample of sorted CD4+, CD8+, or CD8+CD57+ T cells (not recorded which) from PBMCs. In nucleotides, the CDR3 is TGTGCCAGCAGTGAAATGGGACAGCTGGGCCAAGAGACCCAGTACTTC. Its protein is CASSEMGQLGQETQYF.